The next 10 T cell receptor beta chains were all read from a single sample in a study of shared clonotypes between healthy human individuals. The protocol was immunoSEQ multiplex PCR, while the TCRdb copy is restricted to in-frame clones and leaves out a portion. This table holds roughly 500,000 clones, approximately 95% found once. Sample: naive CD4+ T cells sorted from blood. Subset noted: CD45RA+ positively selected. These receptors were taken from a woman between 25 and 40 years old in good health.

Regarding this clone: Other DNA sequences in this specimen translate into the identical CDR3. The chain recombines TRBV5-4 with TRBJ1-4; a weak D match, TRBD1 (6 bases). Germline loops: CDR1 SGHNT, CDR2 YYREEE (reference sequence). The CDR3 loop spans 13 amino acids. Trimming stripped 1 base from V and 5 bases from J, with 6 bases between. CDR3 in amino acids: CASSLQGNEKLFF. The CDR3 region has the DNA TGTGCCAGCAGCTTGCAGGGGAATGAAAAACTGTTTTTT.

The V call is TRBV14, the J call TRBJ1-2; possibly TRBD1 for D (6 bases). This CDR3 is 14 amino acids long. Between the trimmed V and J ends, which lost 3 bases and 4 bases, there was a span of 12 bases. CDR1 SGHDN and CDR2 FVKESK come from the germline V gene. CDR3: CASSQYRDGYGYTF. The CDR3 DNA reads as TGTGCCAGCAGCCAGTACAGGGATGGCTATGGCTACACCTTC.

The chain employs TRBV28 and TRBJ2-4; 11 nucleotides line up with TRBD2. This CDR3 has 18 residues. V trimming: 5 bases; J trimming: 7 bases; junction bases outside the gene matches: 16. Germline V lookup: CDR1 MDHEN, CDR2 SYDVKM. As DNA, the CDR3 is TGTGCCAGCAGTCAACAAATTAGCGGGAGGGAAATGGTGAACATTCAGTACTTC. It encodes CASSQQISGREMVNIQYF. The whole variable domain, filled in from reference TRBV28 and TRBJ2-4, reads DVKVTQSSRYLVKRTGEKVFLECVQDMDHENMFWYRQDPGLGLRLIYFSYDVKMKEKGDIPEGYSVSREKKERFSLILESASTNQTSMYLCASSQQISGREMVNIQYFGAGTRLSVL.

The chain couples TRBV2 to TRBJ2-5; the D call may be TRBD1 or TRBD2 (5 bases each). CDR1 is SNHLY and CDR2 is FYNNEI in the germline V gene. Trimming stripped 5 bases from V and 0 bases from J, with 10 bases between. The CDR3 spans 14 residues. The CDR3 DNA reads TGTGCCAGCAGTCTACTAGGGGACCAAGAGACCCAGTACTTC. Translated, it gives CASSLLGDQETQYF.

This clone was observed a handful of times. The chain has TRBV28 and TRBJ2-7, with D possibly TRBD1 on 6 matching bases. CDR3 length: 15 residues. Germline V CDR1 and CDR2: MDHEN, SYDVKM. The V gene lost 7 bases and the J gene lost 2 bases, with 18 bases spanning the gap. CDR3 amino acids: CASITRDTEAYEQYF. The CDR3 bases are TGTGCCAGCATTACCAGGGACACCGAAGCCTACGAGCAGTACTTC.

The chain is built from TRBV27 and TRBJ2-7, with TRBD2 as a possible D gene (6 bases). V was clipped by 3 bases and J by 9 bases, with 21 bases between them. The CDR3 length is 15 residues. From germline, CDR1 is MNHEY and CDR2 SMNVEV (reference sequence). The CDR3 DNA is TGTGCCAGCAGTTTCAACCTAGCGAGACAAAAGGCGCAGTACTTC. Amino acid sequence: CASSFNLARQKAQYF.

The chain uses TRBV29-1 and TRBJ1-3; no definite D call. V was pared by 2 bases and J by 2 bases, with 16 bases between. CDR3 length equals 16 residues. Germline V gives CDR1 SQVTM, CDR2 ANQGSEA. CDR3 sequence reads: CSVEPMPGNAGNTIYF. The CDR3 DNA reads TGCAGCGTTGAACCCATGCCGGGGAATGCTGGAAACACCATATATTTT.

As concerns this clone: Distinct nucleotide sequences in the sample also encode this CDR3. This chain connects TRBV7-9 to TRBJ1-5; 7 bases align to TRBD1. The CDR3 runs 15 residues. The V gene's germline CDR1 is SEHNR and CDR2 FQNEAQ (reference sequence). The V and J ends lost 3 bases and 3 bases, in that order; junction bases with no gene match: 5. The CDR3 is CASSLTGTDNQPQHF. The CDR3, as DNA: TGTGCCAGCAGCTTGACCGGGACAGACAATCAGCCCCAGCATTTT.

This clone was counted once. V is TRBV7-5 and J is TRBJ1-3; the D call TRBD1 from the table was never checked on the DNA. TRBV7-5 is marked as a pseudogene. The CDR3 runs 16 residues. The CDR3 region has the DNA TGTGTCAGAAGCCCCCGGACAAGAACCTCTGGAAACACCATATATTTT. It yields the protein CVRSPRTRTSGNTIYF.

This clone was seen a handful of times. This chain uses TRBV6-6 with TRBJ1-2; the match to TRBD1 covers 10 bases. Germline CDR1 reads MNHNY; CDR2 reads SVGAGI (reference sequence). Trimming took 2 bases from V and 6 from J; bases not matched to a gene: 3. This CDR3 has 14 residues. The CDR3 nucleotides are TGTGCCAGCAGTTACGGGACAGGGGAAGATGGCTACACCTTC. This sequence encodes CASSYGTGEDGYTF.